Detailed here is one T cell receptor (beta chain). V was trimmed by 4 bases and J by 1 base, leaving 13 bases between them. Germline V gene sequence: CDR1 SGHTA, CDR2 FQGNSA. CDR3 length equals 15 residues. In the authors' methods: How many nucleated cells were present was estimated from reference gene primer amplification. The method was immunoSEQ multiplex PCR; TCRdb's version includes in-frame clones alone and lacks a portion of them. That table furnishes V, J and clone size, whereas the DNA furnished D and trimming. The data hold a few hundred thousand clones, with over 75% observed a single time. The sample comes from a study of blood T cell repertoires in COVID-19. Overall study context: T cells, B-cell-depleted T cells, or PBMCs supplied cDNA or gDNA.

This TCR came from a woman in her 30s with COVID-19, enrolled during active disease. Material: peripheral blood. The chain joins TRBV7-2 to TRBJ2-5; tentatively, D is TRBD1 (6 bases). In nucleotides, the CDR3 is TGTGCCAGCAGCTCACGGAGACAGGTCCAAGAGACCCAGTACTTC. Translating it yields CASSSRRQVQETQYF.